Listed below are T cell receptor beta chains from one sample, sequenced in a study of cytomegalovirus exposure and HLA in healthy donors. Here immunoSEQ multiplex PCR was the method, and the copy in TCRdb shows in-frame clones only, minus some. The profile covers around 110,000 clones, with roughly four fifths appearing a single time and more than 1.5% taken by the ten largest. The sample taken for sequencing was PBMCs. These TCRs come from a woman aged 18-29 years in good health and CMV-seronegative. Both conserved end residues are trimmed from each CDR3.

cdr3_aa: ASSPPGGFDEQY
cdr3_length: 12
v_call: TRBV4-1
j_call: TRBJ2-7

cdr3_aa: ASSLVTGQGARNEQF
cdr3_length: 15
v_call: TRBV7-2
j_call: TRBJ2-1

cdr3_aa: ASSPRTGARSSGNTIY
cdr3_length: 16
v_call: TRBV7-9
j_call: TRBJ1-3

cdr3_aa: ASSRGQGMGNTEAF
cdr3_length: 14
v_call: TRBV27
j_call: TRBJ1-1

cdr3_aa: ASSELGGGSYEQY
cdr3_length: 13
v_call: TRBV25-1
j_call: TRBJ2-7

cdr3_aa: ASSDFGRGSYEQY
cdr3_length: 13
v_call: TRBV6-1
j_call: TRBJ2-7

cdr3_aa: ASSPDRSTDTQY
cdr3_length: 12
v_call: TRBV5-4
j_call: TRBJ2-3

cdr3_aa: SVEGTGGNEQF
cdr3_length: 11
v_call: TRBV29-1
j_call: TRBJ2-1

cdr3_aa: ASSQGPGIPYEQY
cdr3_length: 13
v_call: TRBV4-1
j_call: TRBJ2-7

cdr3_aa: ASSPGIQETQY
cdr3_length: 11
v_call: TRBV7-9
j_call: TRBJ2-5

cdr3_aa: ASSFNREETQY
cdr3_length: 11
v_call: TRBV5-4
j_call: TRBJ2-5

cdr3_aa: ASSPGSVGANVLT
cdr3_length: 13
v_call: TRBV5-4
j_call: TRBJ2-6

cdr3_aa: ASSQLQGTASPLH
cdr3_length: 13
v_call: TRBV4-1
j_call: TRBJ1-6

cdr3_aa: AISEGTGNYGYT
cdr3_length: 12
v_call: TRBV10-3
j_call: TRBJ1-2

cdr3_aa: ASSTGGGLYEQY
cdr3_length: 12
v_call: TRBV5-6
j_call: TRBJ2-7

cdr3_aa: AIKDSSVDEQY
cdr3_length: 11
v_call: TRBV10-3
j_call: TRBJ2-7

cdr3_aa: ASSLVWQNTEAF
cdr3_length: 12
v_call: TRBV7-2
j_call: TRBJ1-1

cdr3_aa: ASSLTGNFYEQY
cdr3_length: 12
v_call: TRBV27
j_call: TRBJ2-7

cdr3_aa: ASSEYKGAGANVLT
cdr3_length: 14
v_call: TRBV25-1
j_call: TRBJ2-6

cdr3_aa: ASTRTGIEAF
cdr3_length: 10
v_call: TRBV28
j_call: TRBJ1-1

cdr3_aa: ASSIAGTSGGIGGGNIQY
cdr3_length: 18
v_call: TRBV19
j_call: TRBJ2-4

cdr3_aa: ASSSAGTRSTGELF
cdr3_length: 14
v_call: TRBV5-4
j_call: TRBJ2-2

cdr3_aa: ASSAIARRGAENSYNSPLH
cdr3_length: 19
v_call: TRBV27
j_call: TRBJ1-6

cdr3_aa: ATRPTRDTWGNTIY
cdr3_length: 14
v_call: TRBV15
j_call: TRBJ1-3

cdr3_aa: ASSLPATREGTEAF
cdr3_length: 14
v_call: TRBV6-6
j_call: TRBJ1-1

cdr3_aa: ATSRTLNEKLF
cdr3_length: 11
v_call: TRBV15
j_call: TRBJ1-4

cdr3_aa: ATSRSGVQETQY
cdr3_length: 12
v_call: TRBV15
j_call: TRBJ2-5

cdr3_aa: AWSGDRYEQY
cdr3_length: 10
v_call: TRBV30
j_call: TRBJ2-7

cdr3_aa: ASSRGGGAYEQY
cdr3_length: 12
v_call: TRBV5-1
j_call: TRBJ2-7

cdr3_aa: ASSVEAAENTEAF
cdr3_length: 13
v_call: TRBV9
j_call: TRBJ1-1

cdr3_aa: ASRHRGSGDQPQH
cdr3_length: 13
v_call: TRBV6-1
j_call: TRBJ1-5

cdr3_aa: ASSLEGAANTGELF
cdr3_length: 14
v_call: TRBV11-2
j_call: TRBJ2-2

cdr3_aa: SVLPDINYGYT
cdr3_length: 11
v_call: TRBV29-1
j_call: TRBJ1-2

cdr3_aa: ASSPRTEPEKLF
cdr3_length: 12
v_call: TRBV28
j_call: TRBJ1-4

cdr3_aa: ASSKRDTVHYANTGELF
cdr3_length: 17
v_call: TRBV4-1
j_call: TRBJ2-2

cdr3_aa: SVIPGQVSYGYT
cdr3_length: 12
v_call: TRBV29-1
j_call: TRBJ1-2

cdr3_aa: ASSQGLRSPLH
cdr3_length: 11
v_call: TRBV4-2
j_call: TRBJ1-6

cdr3_aa: ASTLTSGGAEQF
cdr3_length: 12
v_call: TRBV2
j_call: TRBJ2-1

cdr3_aa: ASSPPRNDRVGEKLF
cdr3_length: 15
v_call: TRBV18
j_call: TRBJ1-4

cdr3_aa: AHQGTRDNSPLH
cdr3_length: 12
v_call: TRBV28
j_call: TRBJ1-6

cdr3_aa: ASSLTTSPSETQY
cdr3_length: 13
v_call: TRBV4-1
j_call: TRBJ2-5

cdr3_aa: ASSAGPGQGEDTEAF
cdr3_length: 15
v_call: TRBV5-4
j_call: TRBJ1-1

cdr3_aa: ASSLSAQGNSYEQY
cdr3_length: 14
v_call: TRBV27
j_call: TRBJ2-7

cdr3_aa: AISVGDRGQETQY
cdr3_length: 13
v_call: TRBV10-3
j_call: TRBJ2-5

cdr3_aa: ASSEPGQGLTGNQPQH
cdr3_length: 16
v_call: TRBV6-1
j_call: TRBJ1-5

cdr3_aa: ASSLGGGSRVYGYT
cdr3_length: 14
v_call: TRBV28
j_call: TRBJ1-2

cdr3_aa: ASRGEGSGNTEAF
cdr3_length: 13
v_call: TRBV6-5
j_call: TRBJ1-1

cdr3_aa: ASSQADRLNEKLF
cdr3_length: 13
v_call: TRBV4-1
j_call: TRBJ1-4

cdr3_aa: ASSPGVDYGYT
cdr3_length: 11
v_call: TRBV7-2
j_call: TRBJ1-2

cdr3_aa: ASSPDSTGQISS
cdr3_length: 12
v_call: TRBV28
j_call: TRBJ1-1